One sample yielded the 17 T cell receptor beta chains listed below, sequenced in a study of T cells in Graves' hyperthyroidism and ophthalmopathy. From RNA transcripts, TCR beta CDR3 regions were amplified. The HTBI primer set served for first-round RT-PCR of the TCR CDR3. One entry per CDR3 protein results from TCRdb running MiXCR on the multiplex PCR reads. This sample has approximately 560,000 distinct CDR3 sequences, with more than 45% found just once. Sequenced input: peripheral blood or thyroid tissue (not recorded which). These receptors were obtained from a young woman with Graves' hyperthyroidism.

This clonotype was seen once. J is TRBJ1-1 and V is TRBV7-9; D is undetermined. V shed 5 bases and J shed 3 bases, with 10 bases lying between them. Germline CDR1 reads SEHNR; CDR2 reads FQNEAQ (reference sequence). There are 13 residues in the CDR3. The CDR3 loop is CASSRLWDTEAFF. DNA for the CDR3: TGTGCCAGCAGCCGCCTCTGGGACACTGAAGCTTTCTTT.

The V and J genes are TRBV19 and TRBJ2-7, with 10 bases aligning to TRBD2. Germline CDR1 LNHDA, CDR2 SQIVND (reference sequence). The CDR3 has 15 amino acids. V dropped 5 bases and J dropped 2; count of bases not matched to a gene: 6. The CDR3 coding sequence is TGTGCCAGTAGTTCGCGGACTAGCGGTACCTACGAGCAGTACTTC. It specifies CASSSRTSGTYEQYF. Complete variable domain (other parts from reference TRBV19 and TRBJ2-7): DGGITQSPKYLFRKEGQNVTLSCEQNLNHDAMYWYRQDPGQGLRLIYYSQIVNDFQKGDIAEGYSVSREKKESFPLTVTSAQKNPTAFYLCASSSRTSGTYEQYFGPGTRLTVT.

CDR3 DNA: TGTGCCAGCAGTGCTGGGGGACAGGGGAACTATGGCTACACCTTC. Translated, it gives CASSAGGQGNYGYTF. This sequence joins TRBV25-1 and TRBJ1-2, with 10 bases fitting TRBD1. Germline-derived CDR1 and CDR2 are MGHDK and SYGVNS. The CDR3 has 15 amino acids. V lost 4 bases to trimming and J lost 2 bases; unmatched junction nucleotides: 4.

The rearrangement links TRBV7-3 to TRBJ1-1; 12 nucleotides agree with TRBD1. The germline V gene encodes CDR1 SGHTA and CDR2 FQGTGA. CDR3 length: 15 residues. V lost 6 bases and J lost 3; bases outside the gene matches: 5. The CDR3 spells CASRGDRGRYTEAFF. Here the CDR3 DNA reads TGTGCCAGCAGGGGGGACAGGGGGCGATACACTGAAGCTTTCTTT.

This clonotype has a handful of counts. The CDR3 reads CASSQDNDRGHGELFF. The CDR3 DNA is TGCGCCAGCAGCCAAGACAACGACAGGGGGCACGGGGAGCTGTTTTTT. The V call is TRBV4-1, the J call TRBJ2-2; TRBD1 matches at 10 bases. Germline lookup yields CDR1 MGHRA and CDR2 YSYEKL. V gave up 0 bases and J gave up 7 bases; unmatched junction bases: 5. The CDR3 is made up of 16 amino acids.

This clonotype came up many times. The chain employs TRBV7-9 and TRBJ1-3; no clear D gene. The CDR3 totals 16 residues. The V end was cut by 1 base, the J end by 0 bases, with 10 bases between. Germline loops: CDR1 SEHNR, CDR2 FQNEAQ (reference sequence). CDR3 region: CASSLVGRHSGNTIYF. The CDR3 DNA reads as TGTGCCAGCAGCTTAGTGGGTAGACACTCTGGAAACACCATATATTTT.

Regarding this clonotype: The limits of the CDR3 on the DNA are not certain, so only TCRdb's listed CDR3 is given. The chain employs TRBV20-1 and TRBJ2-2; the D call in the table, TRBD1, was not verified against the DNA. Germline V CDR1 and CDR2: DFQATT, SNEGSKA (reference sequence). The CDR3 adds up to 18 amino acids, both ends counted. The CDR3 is CSARAFGTGAENTGELSW.

This CDR3 is CAWPPESNQPQHF. DNA for the CDR3: TGTGCCTGGCCGCCGGAGAGCAATCAGCCCCAGCATTTT. The rearrangement uses TRBV7-9 and TRBJ1-5; no clear D gene. Trimming pared 11 bases from V and 1 base from J, leaving 12 bases between. The V gene's germline CDR1 is SEHNR and CDR2 FQNEAQ (reference sequence). There are 13 residues in the CDR3.

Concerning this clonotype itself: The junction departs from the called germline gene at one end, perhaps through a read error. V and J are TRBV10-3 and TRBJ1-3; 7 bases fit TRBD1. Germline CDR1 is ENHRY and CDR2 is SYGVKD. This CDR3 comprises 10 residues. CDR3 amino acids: CASSPDRSNF. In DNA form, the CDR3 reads TGTGCCAGCAGCCCGGACAGGTCAAATTTT.

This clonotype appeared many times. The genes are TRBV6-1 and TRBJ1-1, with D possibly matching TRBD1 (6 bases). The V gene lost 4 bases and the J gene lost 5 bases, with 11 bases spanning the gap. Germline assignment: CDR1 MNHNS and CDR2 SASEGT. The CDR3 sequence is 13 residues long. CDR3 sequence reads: CASSAFRGTEAFF. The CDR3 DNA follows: TGTGCCAGCAGTGCCTTCAGGGGTACTGAAGCTTTCTTT.

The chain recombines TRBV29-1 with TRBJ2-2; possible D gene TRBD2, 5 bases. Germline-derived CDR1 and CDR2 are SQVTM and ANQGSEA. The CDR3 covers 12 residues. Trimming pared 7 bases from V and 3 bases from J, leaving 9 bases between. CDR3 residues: CSAVGDTGELFF. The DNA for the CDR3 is TGCAGCGCCGTGGGAGACACCGGGGAGCTGTTTTTT.

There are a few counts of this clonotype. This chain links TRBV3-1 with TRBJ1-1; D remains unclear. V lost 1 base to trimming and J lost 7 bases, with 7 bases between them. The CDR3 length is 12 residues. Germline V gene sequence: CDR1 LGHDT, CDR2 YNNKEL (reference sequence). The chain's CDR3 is CASSQGWVEAFF. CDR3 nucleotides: TGTGCCAGCAGCCAAGGTTGGGTTGAAGCTTTCTTT. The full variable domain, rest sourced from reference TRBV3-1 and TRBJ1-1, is DTAVSQTPKYLVTQMGNDKSIKCEQNLGHDTMYWYKQDSKKFLKIMFSYNNKELIINETVPNRFSPKSPDKAHLNLHINSLELGDSAVYFCASSQGWVEAFFGQGTRLTVV.

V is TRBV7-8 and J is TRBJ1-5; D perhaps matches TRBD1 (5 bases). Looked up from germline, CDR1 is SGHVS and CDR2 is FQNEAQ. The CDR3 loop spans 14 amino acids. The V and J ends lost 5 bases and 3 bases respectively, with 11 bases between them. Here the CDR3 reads CASSQRGINQPQHF. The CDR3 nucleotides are TGTGCCAGCAGCCAAAGGGGTATCAATCAGCCCCAGCATTTT.

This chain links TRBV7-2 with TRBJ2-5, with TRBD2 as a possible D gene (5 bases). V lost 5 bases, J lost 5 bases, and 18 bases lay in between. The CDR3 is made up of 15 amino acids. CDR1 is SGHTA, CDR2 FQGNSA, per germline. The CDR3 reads CASSESGDERETQYF. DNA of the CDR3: TGTGCCAGCAGCGAATCCGGGGATGAACGGGAGACCCAGTACTTC.

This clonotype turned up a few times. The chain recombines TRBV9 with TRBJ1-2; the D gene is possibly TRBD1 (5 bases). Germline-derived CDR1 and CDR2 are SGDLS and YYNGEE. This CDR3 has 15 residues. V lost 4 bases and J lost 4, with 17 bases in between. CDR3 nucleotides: TGTGCCAGCAGCCCCGAGACAGTCCCAGCCTATGGCTACACCTTC. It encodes CASSPETVPAYGYTF. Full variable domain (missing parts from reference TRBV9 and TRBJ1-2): DSGVTQTPKHLITATGQRVTLRCSPRSGDLSVYWYQQSLDQGLQFLIQYYNGEERAKGNILERFSAQQFPDLHSELNLSSLELGDSALYFCASSPETVPAYGYTFGSGTRLTVV.

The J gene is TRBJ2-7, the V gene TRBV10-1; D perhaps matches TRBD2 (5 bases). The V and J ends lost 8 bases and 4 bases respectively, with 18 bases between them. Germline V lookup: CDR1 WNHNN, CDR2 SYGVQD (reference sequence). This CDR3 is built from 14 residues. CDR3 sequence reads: CASLGSGMGYEQYF. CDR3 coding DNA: TGCGCCAGCTTGGGTTCCGGGATGGGGTACGAGCAGTACTTC.

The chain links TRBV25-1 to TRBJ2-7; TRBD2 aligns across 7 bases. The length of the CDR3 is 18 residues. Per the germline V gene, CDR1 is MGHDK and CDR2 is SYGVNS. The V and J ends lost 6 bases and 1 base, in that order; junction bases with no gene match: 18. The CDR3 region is CASSPLGLGGRGSYEQYF. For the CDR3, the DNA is TGTGCCAGCAGCCCACTGGGCCTTGGCGGGAGAGGTTCCTACGAGCAGTACTTC.